The 10 T cell receptor beta chains below were found in one sample sequenced in a study of cytomegalovirus exposure and HLA in healthy donors. TCRdb's copy holds only in-frame clones and misses some; the assay was immunoSEQ multiplex PCR. The sample lists tens of thousands of clones; roughly nine tenths were seen once. Sequencing input: PBMCs. Receptors originate from a woman aged 25 to 39 in good health and CMV-seronegative.

This rearrangement joins TRBV5-1 to TRBJ2-1, with TRBD2 identical over 8 bases. From germline, CDR1 is SGHRS and CDR2 YFSETQ. The CDR3 has 12 residues. V dropped 5 bases and J dropped 8; count of bases not matched to a gene: 3. The CDR3 sequence is CASRTSVDEQFF. The CDR3 DNA follows: TGCGCCAGCAGGACTAGCGTGGATGAGCAGTTCTTC.

The chain has TRBV15 and TRBJ1-1; D is perhaps TRBD1 (6 bases). The CDR3 extends over 14 amino acids. Trimming took 0 bases from V and 7 from J, leaving 12 bases between them. Germline V gene sequence: CDR1 LNHNV, CDR2 YYDKDF (reference sequence). CDR3 sequence (DNA): TGTGCCACCAGCAGAGATAGACGGACAGTTGAAGCTTTCTTT. Protein: CATSRDRRTVEAFF.

This chain joins TRBV27 and TRBJ2-7; 14 nucleotides align to TRBD2. With V trimmed by 5 bases and J by 1 base, 7 bases remained unmatched. The germline gives CDR1 MNHEY, CDR2 SMNVEV (reference sequence). This CDR3 contains 17 residues. The CDR3 sequence is CASSPGLAGAWSYEQYF. CDR3 nucleotides: TGTGCCAGCAGTCCGGGACTAGCGGGAGCGTGGTCCTACGAGCAGTACTTC.

This clone was counted a single time. The chain couples TRBV4-3 to TRBJ2-3; TRBD2 is a possible D gene (6 bases). This CDR3 contains 15 residues. The germline CDR1 and CDR2 sequences are LGHNA and YSLEER. V lost 1 base, J lost 2 bases, and 10 bases lay in between. CDR3: CASSQARGFTDTQYF. The DNA for the CDR3 is TGCGCCAGCAGCCAAGCCCGGGGGTTCACAGATACGCAGTATTTT.

This clone was detected only once. This chain joins TRBV10-3 and TRBJ1-2, with 7 nucleotides matching TRBD1. V lost 11 bases, J lost 2 bases, and 11 bases stayed unmatched. CDR1 and CDR2 from the germline V gene are ENHRY and SYGVKD. This CDR3 is built from 14 residues. The CDR3 region has the DNA TGTGCCTCAGAGAACGCGGGACAGAACTATGGCTACACCTTC. It translates to CASENAGQNYGYTF.

The V gene is TRBV5-5, the J gene TRBJ1-5; D may be TRBD1 (6 bases). Trimming pared 6 bases from V and 4 bases from J, leaving 17 bases between. CDR3 size: 15 residues. Germline V lookup: CDR1 SGHKS, CDR2 YYEKEE (reference sequence). As DNA, the CDR3 is TGTGCCAGCAACCCGACAGGAGGAAAAAATCAGCCCCAGCATTTT. Translating gives CASNPTGGKNQPQHF.

Turning to this clone: One junction end disagrees with the germline gene, perhaps due to a read error. The chain couples TRBV7-7 to TRBJ2-3; 14 nucleotides agree with TRBD2. The CDR3 has 15 amino acids. CDR1 is SSHAT, CDR2 FNYEAQ, per germline (reference sequence). The CDR3 loop reads CASSPGLAGVDTQYF. The CDR3 DNA reads TGTGCTAGCAGCCCGGGACTAGCGGGAGTGGATACGCAGTATTTT.

V gene TRBV2 combines with J gene TRBJ2-5; tentatively, D is TRBD2 (5 bases). CDR1 and CDR2 from the germline V gene are SNHLY and FYNNEI. The CDR3 is made up of 14 amino acids. V lost 1 base and J 4 bases, leaving 10 bases between the germline ends. For the CDR3, the DNA is TGTGCCAGCAGTGAAGGTTTCGCGGGAGAGACCCAGTACTTC. Translated: CASSEGFAGETQYF.

This clone was recorded once. The chain links TRBV13 to TRBJ2-7; 9 bases fit TRBD2. The germline CDR1 and CDR2 sequences are PRHDT and FYEKMQ (reference sequence). The V and J ends lost 5 bases and 2 bases, in that order; junction bases with no gene match: 10. The CDR3 is made up of 16 amino acids. Here the CDR3 DNA reads TGTGCCAGCAGCCTAGCGGGACAACCCGGACCCTACGAGCAGTACTTC. It is translated as CASSLAGQPGPYEQYF.

The chain couples TRBV4-2 to TRBJ2-3; 10 bases match TRBD2. The ends lost 0 bases at V and 1 base at J; junction bases unmatched: 1. Per germline, CDR1 LGHNA and CDR2 YNFKEQ. CDR3 size: 16 residues. Here the CDR3 DNA reads TGTGCCAGCAGCCAAGACGGGACTAGCGGCACAGATACGCAGTATTTT. Its protein product is CASSQDGTSGTDTQYF.